These T cell receptor beta chains were read from a single sample in a study of blood T cells in healthy people across ages. TCRdb called the 5' RACE reads again in MiXCR, with one record for every CDR3 protein. Of 1.5 million or so distinct CDR3 sequences detected, 40% to 45% appear once; the ten largest clones hold around 4%. The sample consisted of blood. These receptors were taken from a woman younger than 30 in good health. Both conserved end residues are trimmed from each CDR3. Clone size appears in some rows only: once, few, many, or a class for an expanded clone.

V,J,size,CDR3
TRBV4-3,TRBJ1-1,-,ASRQTESTEAF
TRBV7-9,TRBJ2-6,-,ASSSIPGQGTSAGANVLT
TRBV20-1,TRBJ2-3,-,SASRDLDTQY
TRBV27,TRBJ1-3,-,ASSPAPGLGNTIY
TRBV7-6,TRBJ2-7,once,ASSHGGVAEGVYEQY
TRBV4-2,TRBJ1-6,-,ASSPVAQLNSPLH
TRBV29-1,TRBJ2-5,-,SYSTSWFSQETQY
TRBV19,TRBJ2-1,-,ASRKRENNEQF
TRBV6-5,-,-,ASSYQGVLETQY
TRBV5-1,TRBJ2-7,-,ASSRTASLSSYEQY
TRBV3-1,TRBJ2-3,-,ASSHREGTDTQY
TRBV3-1,TRBJ1-2,few,ASSLRERNYGYT
TRBV7-9,TRBJ2-3,few,ASRLPGQVNTDTQY
TRBV29-1,TRBJ2-7,many,SVLFGQQY
TRBV29-1,TRBJ2-1,few,SVASGSSNEQF
TRBV5-1,TRBJ2-7,-,ACRERPTGSYEQY
TRBV5-5,TRBJ2-2,-,ASSLKQGASNTGELF
TRBV27,TRBJ2-7,-,VSSFATTGGSYEQY
TRBV4-3,TRBJ1-1,-,ASSPRMWATEAF
TRBV3-1,TRBJ1-1,few,ASSPHRDLNTEAF
TRBV19,TRBJ2-3,few,ASSSPLLADTQY
TRBV7-2,TRBJ1-1,-,ASSRDRGWTEAF
TRBV7-9,TRBJ1-1,-,ATSGAGHTEAF
TRBV18,TRBJ1-4,few,ASSREVSTKQDEKLF
TRBV6-2/TRBV6-3,TRBJ2-1,-,ASQRGSGGPYNEQF
TRBV6-6,TRBJ1-5,few,ASSDRVSQPQH
TRBV20-1,TRBJ1-5,-,SARDAGAHSNQPQH
TRBV4-1,TRBJ1-6,once,ASSQGKGPNSPLH
TRBV7-9,TRBJ2-2,-,ASSSPPGLAGIANTGELF
TRBV29-1,TRBJ2-3,-,SVSSGGGDTQY
TRBV12-3/TRBV12-4,TRBJ1-2,-,VSSFSEGTIYGYT
TRBV7-9,TRBJ1-2,few,ASTPGGAPNYGYT
TRBV6-5,TRBJ2-7,few,ASSYSIGGGTYEQY
TRBV2,-,few,ASSDSGLAGTQY
TRBV3-1,TRBJ2-2,-,ASSIAGTGELF
TRBV24-1,TRBJ1-2,-,ATSDGTGYGYT
TRBV5-1,TRBJ1-6,few,ASSLVVGARGNSPLH
TRBV4-1,TRBJ2-2,few,ASSFPAGEVAGELF
TRBV10-3,TRBJ2-7,few,AISESGTGSYEQY
TRBV12-3/TRBV12-4,TRBJ1-2,-,ASSYGTGGSNYGYT
TRBV29-1,TRBJ1-2,-,SVDGTGRGASYGYT
TRBV7-8,TRBJ2-7,few,ASSSWAEGSYVKQY
TRBV29-1,TRBJ1-1,few,SVAGTLRTEAF
TRBV5-6,TRBJ1-2,-,ASSLVTGTGDGYT
TRBV19,TRBJ1-1,-,ASSMGWTEAF
TRBV6-5,TRBJ1-2,few,ASSIADRTYGYT
TRBV6-2/TRBV6-3,TRBJ1-5,few,ASSRSLDRPGSSNQPQH
TRBV14,TRBJ1-2,-,ASSPEGRGGYT
TRBV29-1,TRBJ2-3,-,STDTNSASYTQY
TRBV19,TRBJ2-7,-,ASQGLAGENEQY
TRBV25-1,TRBJ1-1,-,ASRPDRDWNTEAF
TRBV5-1,TRBJ1-1,few,ASSTAGVNTEAF
TRBV12-3/TRBV12-4,TRBJ1-5,-,ASSEDGFNQPQH
TRBV12-5,TRBJ2-7,-,ASGERGDSAGYEQY
TRBV4-1,TRBJ1-2,-,ASSQAWDRDYGYT
TRBV4-1,TRBJ1-1,once,ASSQAGQGYTEAF
TRBV20-1,TRBJ1-1,few,SASSGQTNTEAF
TRBV7-9,TRBJ1-1,few,AATDLNMNTEAF
TRBV12-3/TRBV12-4,TRBJ2-7,-,ASSFSSGGAFEQY